These 17 T cell receptor beta chains were sequenced from one sample in a study of blood T cell repertoires in COVID-19. Generated by immunoSEQ multiplex PCR, the TCRdb table keeps only in-frame clones and is missing some. The sample has about 130,000 clones; over 80% are singletons. The material sequenced was peripheral blood. Receptors originate from a man aged 40-55 years with active or convalescent COVID-19.

The genes are TRBV3-1 (or the pseudogene TRBV3-2) and TRBJ2-7; tentatively, D is TRBD1 (6 bases). The CDR3 sequence is 15 residues long. The germline gives CDR1 LGHDT, CDR2 YNNKEL (reference sequence). With 0 bases removed from V and 5 bases from J, the gap between germline ends came to 14 bases. The CDR3, as DNA: TGTGCCAGCAGCCAAGAAACAGGGATCCCCCACGAGCAGTACTTC. It specifies CASSQETGIPHEQYF.

The rearrangement joins TRBV7-9 to TRBJ1-4, with D unresolved. This CDR3 is 17 amino acids long. Germline CDR1 SEHNR, CDR2 FQNEAQ (reference sequence). With 5 bases removed from V and 0 bases from J, the gap between germline ends came to 16 bases. The CDR3 bases are TGTGCCAGCAGCCCATCCCAAACTAGTGCAACTAATGAAAAACTGTTTTTT. Protein product: CASSPSQTSATNEKLFF. The full variable domain, its missing parts supplied by reference TRBV7-9 and TRBJ1-4, is DTGVSQNPRHKITKRGQNVTFRCDPISEHNRLYWYRQTLGQGPEFLTYFQNEAQLEKSRLLSDRFSAERPKGSFSTLEIQRTEQGDSAMYLCASSPSQTSATNEKLFFGSGTQLSVL.

This chain uses TRBV21-1 with TRBJ2-5; the table calls TRBD1, which could not be checked here. TRBV21-1 counts as a pseudogene. CDR3 length: 11 amino acids. The CDR3 loop is CASRGRETQYF. The CDR3 DNA sequence: TGTGCCAGCAGGGGGCGAGAGACCCAGTACTTC.

The chain is built from TRBV13 and TRBJ2-7, with 11 bases fitting TRBD1. From germline, CDR1 is PRHDT and CDR2 FYEKMQ (reference sequence). This CDR3 comprises 14 residues. Unmatched junction bases numbered 8, after V lost 4 bases and J lost 9 bases. The CDR3 region is CASSSGEDRGRQYF. CDR3 sequence (DNA): TGTGCCAGCAGCTCCGGTGAGGACAGGGGGCGGCAGTACTTC.

This clone has only a few counts. The chain uses TRBV27 and TRBJ1-1; D perhaps matches TRBD1 (6 bases). With 2 bases removed from V and 4 bases from J, the gap between germline ends came to 14 bases. There are 15 residues in the CDR3. The germline V gene encodes CDR1 MNHEY and CDR2 SMNVEV (reference sequence). The chain's CDR3 is CASSLRSQGTTEAFF. In DNA, the CDR3 is TGTGCCAGCAGTTTACGGTCACAGGGAACCACTGAAGCTTTCTTT.

V gene TRBV9 combines with J gene TRBJ2-7; D is unresolved. CDR3 size: 14 residues. Deletions cut 0 bases from V and 0 bases from J, with 7 bases between. CDR1 is SGDLS and CDR2 is YYNGEE in the germline V gene. The CDR3 DNA sequence: TGTGCCAGCAGCGTAGGGTACAGCTCCTACGAGCAGTACTTC. It specifies CASSVGYSSYEQYF.

The DNA of the CDR3 is TGTGCCAGCAGTTACGGGCAGGGTTGGGGCTACACCTTC. This gives the protein CASSYGQGWGYTF. The chain uses TRBV6-5 and TRBJ1-2, with a weak D call TRBD1 (5 bases). The V end lost 2 bases, the J end lost 8 bases, and 12 bases lay between the germline ends. Germline loops: CDR1 MNHEY, CDR2 SVGAGI. CDR3 length: 13 amino acids.

This chain uses TRBV9 with TRBJ1-4; 11 bases agree with TRBD1. Trimming removed 1 base from V and 7 bases from J; junction bases left unmatched: 6. The CDR3 has 16 amino acids. Germline assignment: CDR1 SGDLS and CDR2 YYNGEE. This CDR3 reads CASSVSWGQGGEKLFF. DNA for the CDR3: TGTGCCAGCAGCGTATCATGGGGACAGGGGGGTGAAAAACTGTTTTTT. Looking up the rest from reference TRBV9 and TRBJ1-4 gives the full variable domain: DSGVTQTPKHLITATGQRVTLRCSPRSGDLSVYWYQQSLDQGLQFLIQYYNGEERAKGNILERFSAQQFPDLHSELNLSSLELGDSALYFCASSVSWGQGGEKLFFGSGTQLSVL.

The rearrangement joins TRBV19 to TRBJ2-1, with D possibly being TRBD1 (7 bases). The V end was cut by 5 bases, the J end by 6 bases, with 23 bases between. Germline CDR1 reads LNHDA; CDR2 reads SQIVND (reference sequence). The CDR3 sequence is 17 residues long. CDR3 coding DNA: TGTGCCAGTAGTCGACCCCACTCAGGGGGAGGAACCAATGAGCAGTTCTTC. It is translated as CASSRPHSGGGTNEQFF. The full variable domain, its missing parts supplied by reference TRBV19 and TRBJ2-1, is DGGITQSPKYLFRKEGQNVTLSCEQNLNHDAMYWYRQDPGQGLRLIYYSQIVNDFQKGDIAEGYSVSREKKESFPLTVTSAQKNPTAFYLCASSRPHSGGGTNEQFFGPGTRLTVL.

The chain employs TRBV6-5 and TRBJ1-2; no definite D call. V lost 4 bases and J lost 0, with 12 bases in between. Germline CDR1 is MNHEY and CDR2 is SVGAGI. The CDR3 spans 15 residues. CDR3 amino acids: CASSSRDKANYGYTF. CDR3 sequence (DNA): TGTGCCAGCAGTTCTCGTGACAAGGCTAACTATGGCTACACCTTC.

The rearrangement uses TRBV21-1 and TRBJ2-1; TRBD2, the table's D call, lacks a check against the DNA. TRBV21-1 is given as a pseudogene. The CDR3 covers 18 residues. The CDR3: CASSLMDERGDHYNEQFF. In DNA form, the CDR3 reads TGTGCCAGCAGCCTAATGGATGAGCGGGGCGACCACTACAATGAGCAGTTCTTC.

Only a few counts were recorded for this clone. The chain has TRBV6-2 or TRBV6-3 and TRBJ2-2; D perhaps matches TRBD1 (6 bases). From germline, CDR1 is MNHEY and CDR2 SVGEGT. Trimming cost V 2 bases and J 6 bases, with 10 bases left between them. This CDR3 is built from 14 residues. In DNA, the CDR3 is TGTGCCAGCAGTTACAACAGGGTCGCCGGGGAGCTGTTTTTT. This gives the protein CASSYNRVAGELFF.

The CDR3 spells CASTATSSRYNEQFF. CDR3 nucleotides: TGTGCCAGCACCGCCACTAGCTCCCGCTACAATGAGCAGTTCTTC. The chain joins TRBV7-9 to TRBJ2-1; the D gene is possibly TRBD2 (6 bases). Trimming removed 7 bases from V and 3 bases from J, with 16 bases in between. Germline V gives CDR1 SEHNR, CDR2 FQNEAQ (reference sequence). The CDR3 has 15 residues.

The V call is TRBV18, the J call TRBJ1-5; 8 bases map to TRBD1. The V gene end was trimmed by 5 bases and the J gene end by 6 bases; junction bases not matched to a gene: 6. The CDR3 is 14 residues long. The germline CDR1 and CDR2 sequences are KGHSH and LQKENI. CDR3 protein: CASSEQGEVQPQHF. The CDR3 bases are TGTGCCAGCTCAGAACAGGGGGAGGTTCAGCCCCAGCATTTT.

This clone was found a few times. The chain recombines TRBV27 with TRBJ1-2, with D unclear. The CDR3 totals 15 residues. Germline V gives CDR1 MNHEY, CDR2 SMNVEV (reference sequence). V gave up 8 bases and J gave up 0 bases, with 16 bases separating them. CDR3 residues: CASGSGGPSNYGYTF. CDR3 coding DNA: TGTGCCAGCGGCTCCGGAGGGCCTTCTAACTATGGCTACACCTTC.

The chain is built from TRBV6-2 or TRBV6-3 and TRBJ1-2; 7 bases are shared with TRBD1. This CDR3 region has 13 residues. After removal of 9 bases from V and 6 bases from J, the junction contained 10 bases not matched to a gene. Germline CDR1 and CDR2: MNHEY and SVGEGT. In DNA form, the CDR3 reads TGTGCCAGTAGTAATCAGGGGGGCGATGGCTACACCTTC. Amino acids: CASSNQGGDGYTF.

The chain combines TRBV7-3 with TRBJ1-1, with 7 nucleotides matching TRBD1. After removal of 5 bases from V and 4 bases from J, the junction contained 16 bases not matched to a gene. The CDR3 consists of 17 residues. Germline values: CDR1 SGHTA, CDR2 FQGTGA. The CDR3 protein is CASSQRQIRQGSTEAFF. CDR3 DNA: TGTGCCAGCAGCCAACGACAGATTAGACAGGGAAGCACTGAAGCTTTCTTT.